This T cell receptor (beta chain) is drawn from a study of T cell changes during pregnancy in multiple sclerosis. Germline V lookup: CDR1 SGHVS, CDR2 FNYEAQ. Trimming at V came to 5 bases and at J to 0 bases, leaving 5 bases not matched to a gene. The CDR3 runs to 16 residues. TCRdb's table, derived via immunoSEQ multiplex PCR, lists solely in-frame clones and lacks some. The data show fewer than 50,000 clones, 85% to 95% seen once. This clone showed up just once. This chain links TRBV7-6 with TRBJ2-1; TRBD1 aligns across 9 bases. The receptor's source is a female donor in good health, enrolled as a control in a pregnancy study. The specimen comprised CD4+ T cells from peripheral blood mononuclear cells, sampled in the second trimester of pregnancy. The CDR3 here is CASSELGQGSYNEQFF. The CDR3 DNA sequence: TGTGCCAGCAGCGAATTGGGACAGGGCTCCTACAATGAGCAGTTCTTC. The full variable domain, its missing parts supplied by reference TRBV7-6 and TRBJ2-1, is GAGVSQSPRYKVTKRGQDVALRCDPISGHVSLYWYRQALGQGPEFLTYFNYEAQQDKSGLPNDRFSAERPEGSISTLTIQRTEQRDSAMYRCASSELGQGSYNEQFFGPGTRLTVL.